This entry describes one T cell receptor (beta chain). CDR3 size: 15 residues. Germline CDR1 and CDR2: ENHRY and SYGVKD. V trimming: 2 bases; J trimming: 5 bases; junction bases outside the gene matches: 5. The data were produced by immunoSEQ multiplex PCR, yet TCRdb's version contains in-frame clones alone and is incomplete. The data contain about 180,000 clones, around 80% of them singletons. This record comes from a study of blood T cell repertoires in COVID-19. The sample taken for sequencing was peripheral blood. The rearrangement uses TRBV10-3 and TRBJ1-1; TRBD1 agrees at 10 bases. The sequence derives from an elderly woman with COVID-19, enrolled during active disease. CDR3 in DNA: TGTGCCATCAGTGAGACCGGGACAGGGGATACTGAAGCTTTCTTT. This translates into CAISETGTGDTEAFF.